Shown below are 28 T cell receptor beta chains from a single sample sequenced in a study of blood T cells in healthy people across ages (dated by TCRdb to 2013 to 2016). The library was obtained by 5' RACE. Sequencing was performed on an Illumina HiSeq 2500. A second roughly 6 to 11 cycle PCR used a sample-barcoded 5' primer and a J-beta primer mix. Starting from the raw public reads, TCRdb applied fastp trimming at Q25, assembled clones with MiXCR and retained in-frame beta chains. Entries are consolidated by CDR3 protein sequence, retaining the most common genes and DNA. The sample yields under 2,000,000 distinct CDR3 sequences; less than 50% were counted once. The ten largest clones take up over 2% of the sample. The sample comprised blood. Receptors were obtained from a woman between 35 and 50 years old in good health.

This clonotype was seen a few times. The chain joins TRBV7-9 to TRBJ2-5, with 7 bases aligning to TRBD1. The J segment lost 1 base and the V segment lost 0 bases, leaving 5 bases of the junction unmatched. Germline V CDR1 and CDR2: SEHNR, FQNEAQ (reference sequence). CDR3 length equals 16 residues. This chain's CDR3 is CASSLALGQFQETQYF. In DNA, the CDR3 is TGTGCCAGCAGCTTAGCTCTGGGACAGTTCCAAGAGACCCAGTACTTC.

The chain joins TRBV21-1 to TRBJ2-1; the D call in the table, TRBD2, was not verified against the DNA. TRBV21-1 is annotated as a pseudogene. There are 21 residues in the CDR3. The CDR3 region is CVSSTPEGTTIGGSSYNEQFF. The CDR3 DNA reads as TGTGTCAGCAGCACGCCTGAGGGGACTACGATAGGGGGGAGCTCCTACAATGAGCAGTTCTTC.

The gene calls are TRBV5-1 and TRBJ2-2; D is undetermined. CDR1 SGHRS and CDR2 YFSETQ come from the germline V gene. V lost 2 bases, J lost 4 bases, and 12 bases lay in between. The CDR3 loop spans 15 amino acids. Here the CDR3 DNA reads TGCGCCAGCAGCTTAGGTCTATTGGGCACCGGGGAGCTGTTTTTT. This codes for CASSLGLLGTGELFF. The full variable domain, with the rest looked up from reference TRBV5-1 and TRBJ2-2, is KAGVTQTPRYLIKTRGQQVTLSCSPISGHRSVSWYQQTPGQGLQFLFEYFSETQRNKGNFPGRFSGRQFSNSRSEMNVSTLELGDSALYLCASSLGLLGTGELFFGEGSRLTVL.

The chain joins TRBV10-3 to TRBJ1-2; D gene ambiguous. The CDR3 sequence is 14 residues long. The germline gives CDR1 ENHRY, CDR2 SYGVKD. V lost 0 bases, J lost 4 bases, and 9 bases lay in between. CDR3 region: CAISESGSRYGYTF. The CDR3 region has the DNA TGTGCCATCAGTGAGTCGGGCTCACGCTATGGCTACACCTTC.

The V call is TRBV28, the J call TRBJ2-4, with a weak D call TRBD2 (6 bases). Germline V lookup: CDR1 MDHEN, CDR2 SYDVKM. The length of the CDR3 is 14 residues. Deletions cut 2 bases from V and 3 bases from J, with 8 bases between. The CDR3 region has the DNA TGTGCCAGCAGTTTAAGACTAGTCAAAAACATTCAGTACTTC. As protein: CASSLRLVKNIQYF.

The chain is built from TRBV4-3 and TRBJ2-3, with TRBD1 matching over 7 bases. Trimming at V came to 1 base and at J to 2 bases, leaving 3 bases not matched to a gene. Germline CDR1 LGHNA, CDR2 YSLEER. The CDR3 consists of 15 residues. The CDR3 DNA sequence: TGCGCCAGCAGCCAAGTACAGGGGTACACAGATACGCAGTATTTT. Amino acid sequence: CASSQVQGYTDTQYF.

The V and J genes are TRBV5-1 and TRBJ2-4; D possibly corresponds to TRBD1 (5 bases). Matching the DNA end better, TRBJ2-7 makes the J call doubtful. The CDR3 length is 16 residues. Germline CDR1 reads SGHRS; CDR2 reads YFSETQ. Written as DNA, the CDR3 is TGCGCCAGCAGCCGGGTGGCAGGTACAGGTCCTTACGAGCAGTACTTC. The encoded protein is CASSRVAGTGPYEQYF.

A few counts support this clonotype. The rearrangement uses TRBV28 and TRBJ1-2, with D possibly matching TRBD1 (6 bases). Trimming left V 7 bases short and J 7 bases short, with 16 bases between. CDR3 length equals 13 residues. The germline V gene encodes CDR1 MDHEN and CDR2 SYDVKM. The chain's CDR3 is CASTSPGAGGYTF. Here the CDR3 DNA reads TGTGCCAGCACCTCACCGGGGGCTGGTGGCTACACCTTC.

J is TRBJ2-3 and V is TRBV5-4; no clear D. In germline, CDR1 is SGHNT, CDR2 YYREEE (reference sequence). The length of the CDR3 is 17 residues. V lost 0 bases and J 0 bases, leaving 14 bases between the germline ends. CDR3 loop: CASSLGGGRISTDTQYF. In DNA form, the CDR3 reads TGTGCCAGCAGCTTGGGAGGCGGACGGATAAGCACAGATACGCAGTATTTT.

The J gene is TRBJ2-1, the V gene TRBV2; D not resolved. The CDR3 consists of 13 residues. Germline CDR1 reads SNHLY; CDR2 reads FYNNEI. V was pared by 2 bases and J by 2 bases, with 4 bases between. CDR3 residues: CASSESPYNEQFF. The CDR3 DNA reads as TGTGCCAGCAGTGAATCCCCCTACAATGAGCAGTTCTTC.

As regards this clonotype: A read error may account for a junction end that differs from germline. The chain uses TRBV5-1 and TRBJ2-6; either TRBD1 or TRBD2 may fit D (5 bases each). The CDR3 has 15 residues. Germline assignment: CDR1 SGHRS and CDR2 YFSETQ. CDR3 nucleotides: TGCGCCAGCAGCTTGGAGGCCTACGGGGCCAACGTCCTGCCCTTC. It yields the protein CASSLEAYGANVLPF.

This chain links TRBV28 with TRBJ2-5; D unresolved. The DNA end favors TRBJ2-7, so the J call may be wrong. Germline V gene sequence: CDR1 MDHEN, CDR2 SYDVKM. This CDR3 spans 14 amino acids. CDR3 sequence (DNA): TGTGCCAGCAGAGCAGGAGAAACTTCCTACGAGCAGTACTTC. It codes for CASRAGETSYEQYF.

V usage is TRBV21-1 and J usage is TRBJ2-7. TRBV21-1 is reported as a pseudogene. The CDR3 extends over 12 amino acids. The chain's CDR3 is CASSNTVREQYF. In DNA, the CDR3 is TGTGCCAGCAGCAATACAGTACGCGAGCAGTACTTC.

The chain uses TRBV24-1 and TRBJ2-1; D is uncertain. Germline V gene sequence: CDR1 KGHDR, CDR2 SFDVKD. V was cut by 9 bases and J by 0 bases, with 11 bases left in between. This CDR3 has 14 amino acids. The DNA for the CDR3 is TGTGCCACCTCTGGCATCTACTCCTACAATGAGCAGTTCTTC. Encoded protein: CATSGIYSYNEQFF.

The V call is TRBV6-5, the J call TRBJ2-5, with D possibly TRBD2 on 6 matching bases. Trimming took 0 bases from V and 1 from J, leaving 9 bases between them. The germline CDR1 and CDR2 sequences are MNHEY and SVGAGI. The CDR3 has 15 residues. CDR3 protein: CASSYSREFQETQYF. As DNA, the CDR3 is TGTGCCAGCAGTTACTCGCGGGAATTCCAAGAGACCCAGTACTTC.

This clonotype came up a few times. CDR3 DNA: TGTGCCAGCAGCTTACAATCATGGCGGGGGAGAGAGACCCAGTACTTC. Its translation: CASSLQSWRGRETQYF. The chain carries TRBV7-2 and TRBJ2-5, with 7 bases identical to TRBD2. Trimming took 2 bases from V and 4 from J; bases not matched to a gene: 10. CDR3 size: 16 residues. The germline V gene encodes CDR1 SGHTA and CDR2 FQGNSA.

The V gene is TRBV25-1, the J gene TRBJ1-2, with 8 bases that match TRBD1. Trimming at V came to 6 bases and at J to 0 bases, leaving 9 bases not matched to a gene. The CDR3 loop spans 16 amino acids. Germline V CDR1 and CDR2: MGHDK, SYGVNS. As DNA, the CDR3 is TGTGCCAGCAGGAGAGGACAGGGACCTTCTAACTATGGCTACACCTTC. Residues: CASRRGQGPSNYGYTF.

The chain is built from TRBV9 and TRBJ2-3; D might be TRBD2 (6 bases). The V and J ends lost 0 bases and 0 bases respectively, with 14 bases between them. CDR1 is SGDLS, CDR2 YYNGEE, per germline. This CDR3 comprises 17 residues. Here the CDR3 reads CASSVGGRLDSTDTQYF. CDR3 nucleotide sequence: TGTGCCAGCAGCGTAGGGGGCCGACTAGACAGCACAGATACGCAGTATTTT.

V gene TRBV4-2 combines with J gene TRBJ1-4, with 9 bases aligning to TRBD1. Germline trimming cut 3 bases from V and 7 bases from J; bases unmatched to any gene: 6. Looked up from germline, CDR1 is LGHNA and CDR2 is YNFKEQ. This CDR3 has 15 residues. The CDR3 protein is CASSHSRDRVEKLFF. Here the CDR3 DNA reads TGTGCCAGCAGCCACTCCCGGGACAGGGTTGAAAAACTGTTTTTT.

V gene TRBV4-3 combines with J gene TRBJ2-7; possible D gene TRBD2, 6 bases. The assigned J gene may be wrong: the sequence end matches TRBJ2-5 better. This CDR3 has 15 amino acids. Germline V CDR1 and CDR2: LGHNA, YSLEER. The CDR3 protein is CASSPLPGAKETQYF. CDR3 DNA sequence: TGCGCCAGCAGCCCTCTACCGGGAGCTAAAGAGACCCAGTACTTC.

This clonotype showed up just a few times. The rearrangement links TRBV7-2 to TRBJ2-3; D call uncertain. CDR1 is SGHTA, CDR2 FQGNSA, per germline. The CDR3 covers 14 residues. V lost 5 bases and J 0 bases, leaving 9 bases between the germline ends. The CDR3 loop is CASSATPSTDTQYF. DNA of the CDR3: TGTGCCAGCAGCGCGACCCCTAGCACAGATACGCAGTATTTT.

The J gene is TRBJ2-7, the V gene TRBV7-9, with TRBD1 matching over 7 bases. Germline lookup yields CDR1 SEHNR and CDR2 FQNEAQ (reference sequence). The CDR3 is 13 amino acids. J was trimmed by 7 bases and V by 10 bases; bases with no gene match: 13. The CDR3 sequence: CATSEQGTDEQYF. The CDR3 DNA sequence: TGTGCCACCAGTGAACAGGGGACCGATGAGCAGTACTTC.

In this sample, this clonotype turned up a few times. The V and J genes are TRBV10-3 and TRBJ1-5; the D is unclear. V was cut by 4 bases and J by 0 bases, with 7 bases left in between. The CDR3 runs 14 residues. CDR1 and CDR2 (germline): ENHRY, SYGVKD. As DNA, the CDR3 is TGTGCCATCAGTGGCTCAGCTAGCAATCAGCCCCAGCATTTT. Translated, it gives CAISGSASNQPQHF.

This clonotype turned up a few times. The V call is TRBV12-3 or TRBV12-4, the J call TRBJ2-1; TRBD2 aligns across 7 bases. This CDR3 has 14 amino acids. Trimming removed 8 bases from V and 3 bases from J; junction bases left unmatched: 7. The DNA of the CDR3 is TGTGCCAGCTGGGGGGGACGGGGCTACAATGAGCAGTTCTTC. Residues: CASWGGRGYNEQFF.

The J gene is TRBJ1-2, the V gene TRBV25-1; 11 positions agree with TRBD1. The CDR3 spans 16 residues. CDR1 MGHDK and CDR2 SYGVNS come from the germline V gene. V shed 2 bases and J 4 bases; nucleotides not matched to a gene: 6. This CDR3 reads CASSERGTGGFYGYTF. The CDR3 DNA reads as TGTGCCAGCAGTGAAAGAGGGACAGGGGGTTTCTATGGCTACACCTTC.

The J gene is TRBJ2-1, the V gene TRBV20-1; D unresolved. CDR1 is DFQATT and CDR2 is SNEGSKA in the germline V gene (reference sequence). The CDR3 loop spans 12 amino acids. V was clipped by 3 bases and J by 3 bases, with 6 bases between them. The CDR3 bases are TGCAGTGCTAGCTTCAGCTACAATGAGCAGTTCTTC. Residues: CSASFSYNEQFF.

The J gene is TRBJ2-5, the V gene TRBV6-5; 12 bases match TRBD2. The germline V gene has CDR1 MNHEY and CDR2 SVGAGI. CDR3 size: 16 residues. V lost 6 bases, J lost 11 bases, and 16 bases stayed unmatched. The CDR3 region is CASSPSGGEKDNEQYF. CDR3 in DNA: TGTGCCAGCAGCCCTAGCGGGGGGGAGAAGGACAATGAGCAGTACTTC.

The chain carries TRBV9 and TRBJ2-3; 9 bases are a match to TRBD2. Per germline, CDR1 SGDLS and CDR2 YYNGEE. The J segment lost 4 bases and the V segment lost 0 bases, leaving 9 bases of the junction unmatched. The CDR3 extends over 17 amino acids. Here the CDR3 DNA reads TGTGCCAGCAGCGTAGTTCAGCGGGGGGCCAGCCCAGATACGCAGTATTTT. It codes for CASSVVQRGASPDTQYF.